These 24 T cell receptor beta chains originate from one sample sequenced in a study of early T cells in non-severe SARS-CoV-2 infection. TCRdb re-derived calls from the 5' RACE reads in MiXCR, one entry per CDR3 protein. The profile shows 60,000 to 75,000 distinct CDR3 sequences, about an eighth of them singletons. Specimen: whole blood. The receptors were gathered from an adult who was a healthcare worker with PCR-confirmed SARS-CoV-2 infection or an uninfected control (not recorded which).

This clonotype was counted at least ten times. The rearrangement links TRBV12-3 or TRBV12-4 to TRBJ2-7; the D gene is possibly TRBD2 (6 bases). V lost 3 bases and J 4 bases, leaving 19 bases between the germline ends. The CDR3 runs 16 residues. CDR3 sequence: CASSLGRTNLGYEQYF. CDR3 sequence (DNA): TGTGCCAGCAGTTTGGGACGGACTAACTTAGGGTACGAGCAGTACTTC.

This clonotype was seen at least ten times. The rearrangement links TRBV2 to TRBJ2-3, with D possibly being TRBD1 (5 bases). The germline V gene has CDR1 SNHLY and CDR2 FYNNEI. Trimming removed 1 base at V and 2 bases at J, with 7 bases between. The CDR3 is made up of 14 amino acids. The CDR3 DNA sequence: TGTGCCAGCAGTGAAGGACAGTTCACAGATACGCAGTATTTT. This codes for CASSEGQFTDTQYF.

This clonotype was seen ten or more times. Here the CDR3 reads CESRVRNEQFF. The CDR3 coding sequence is TGTGAAAGCAGGGTTAGAAATGAGCAGTTCTTC. This chain uses TRBV10-3 with TRBJ2-1, with D maybe TRBD1 (5 bases). CDR1 ENHRY and CDR2 SYGVKD come from the germline V gene. The CDR3 length is 11 residues.

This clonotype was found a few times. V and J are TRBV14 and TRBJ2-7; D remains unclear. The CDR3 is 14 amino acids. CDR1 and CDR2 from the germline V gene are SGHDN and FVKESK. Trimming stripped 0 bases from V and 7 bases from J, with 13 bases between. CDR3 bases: TGTGCCAGCAGCCAAGATACAGCGTCTAAGGAGCAGTACTTC. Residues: CASSQDTASKEQYF.

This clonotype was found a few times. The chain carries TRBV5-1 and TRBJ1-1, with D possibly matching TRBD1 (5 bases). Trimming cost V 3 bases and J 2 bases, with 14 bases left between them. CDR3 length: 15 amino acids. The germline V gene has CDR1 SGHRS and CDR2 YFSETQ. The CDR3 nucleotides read TGCGCCAGCAGCTCGGGGCAGAACTTTAACACTGAAGCTTTCTTT. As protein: CASSSGQNFNTEAFF.

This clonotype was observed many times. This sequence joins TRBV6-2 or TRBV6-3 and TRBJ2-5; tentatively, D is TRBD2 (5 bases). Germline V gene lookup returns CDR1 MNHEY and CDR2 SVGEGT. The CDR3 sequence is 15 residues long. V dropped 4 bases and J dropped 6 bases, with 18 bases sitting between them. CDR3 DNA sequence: TGTGCCAGCAGTTCATCCCGGGATTACTTAAAGACCCAGTACTTC. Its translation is CASSSSRDYLKTQYF.

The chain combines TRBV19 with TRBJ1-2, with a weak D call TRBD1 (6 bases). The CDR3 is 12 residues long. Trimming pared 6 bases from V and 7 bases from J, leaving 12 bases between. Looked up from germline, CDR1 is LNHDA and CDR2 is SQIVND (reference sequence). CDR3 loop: CASSSGGLGYTF. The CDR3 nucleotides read TGTGCCAGTAGCTCGGGGGGCCTTGGCTACACCTTC.

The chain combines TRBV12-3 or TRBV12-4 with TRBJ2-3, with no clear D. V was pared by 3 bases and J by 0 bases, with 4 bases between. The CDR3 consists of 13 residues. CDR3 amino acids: CASSFVSTDTQYF. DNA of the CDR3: TGTGCCAGCAGTTTTGTGAGCACAGATACGCAGTATTTT.

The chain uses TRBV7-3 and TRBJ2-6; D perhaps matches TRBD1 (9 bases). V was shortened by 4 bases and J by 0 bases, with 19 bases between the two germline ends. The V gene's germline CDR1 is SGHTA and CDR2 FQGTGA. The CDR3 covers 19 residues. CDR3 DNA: TGTGCCAGCAGCTACTTAGCGGGACAGGGCACCTCTGGGGCCAACGTCCTGACTTTC. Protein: CASSYLAGQGTSGANVLTF.

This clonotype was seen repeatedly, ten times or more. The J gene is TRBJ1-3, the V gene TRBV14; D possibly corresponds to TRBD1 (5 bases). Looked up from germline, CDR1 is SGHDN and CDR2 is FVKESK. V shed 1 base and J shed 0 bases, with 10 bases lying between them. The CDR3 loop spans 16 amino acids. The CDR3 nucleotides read TGTGCCAGCAGCCAAGTAACAGGACTCTCTGGAAACACCATATATTTT. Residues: CASSQVTGLSGNTIYF.

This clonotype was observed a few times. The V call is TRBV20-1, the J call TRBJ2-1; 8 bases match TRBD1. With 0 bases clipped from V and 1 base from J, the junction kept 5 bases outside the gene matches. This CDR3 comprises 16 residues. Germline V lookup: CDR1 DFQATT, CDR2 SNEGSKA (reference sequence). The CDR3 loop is CSARDLDRGSYNEQFF. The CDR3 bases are TGCAGTGCTAGAGATCTCGACAGGGGTTCCTACAATGAGCAGTTCTTC.

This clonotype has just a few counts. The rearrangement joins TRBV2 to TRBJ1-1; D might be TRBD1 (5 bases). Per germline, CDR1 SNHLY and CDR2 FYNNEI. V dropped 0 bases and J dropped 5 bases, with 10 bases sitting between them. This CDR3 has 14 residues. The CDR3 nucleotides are TGTGCCAGCAGTGAAGCTGAGGAGGGGACTGAAGCTTTCTTT. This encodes CASSEAEEGTEAFF.

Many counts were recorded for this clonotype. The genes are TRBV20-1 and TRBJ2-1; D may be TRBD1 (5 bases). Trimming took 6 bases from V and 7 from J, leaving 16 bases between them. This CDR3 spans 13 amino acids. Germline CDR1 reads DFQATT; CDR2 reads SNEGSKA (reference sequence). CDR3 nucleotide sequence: TGCAGTGCCAAGACAGCCTTGATAAATGAGCAGTTCTTC. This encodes CSAKTALINEQFF.

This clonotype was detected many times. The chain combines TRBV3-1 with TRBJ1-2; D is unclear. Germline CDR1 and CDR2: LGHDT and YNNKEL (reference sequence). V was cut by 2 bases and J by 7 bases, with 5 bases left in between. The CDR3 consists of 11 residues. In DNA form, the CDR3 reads TGTGCCAGCAGCCAACAGAGTGGCTACACCTTC. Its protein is CASSQQSGYTF.

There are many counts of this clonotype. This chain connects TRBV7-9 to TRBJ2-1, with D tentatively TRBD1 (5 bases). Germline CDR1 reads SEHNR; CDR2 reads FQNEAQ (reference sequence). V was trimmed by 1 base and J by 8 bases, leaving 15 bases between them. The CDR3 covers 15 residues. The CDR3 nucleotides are TGTGCCAGCAGCTTAGTTTTGGGGCCGGCGGATGAGCAGTTCTTC. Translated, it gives CASSLVLGPADEQFF.

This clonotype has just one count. CDR3 DNA: TGTGCCGTTCCTAGCGGGAGTGTTGCCACCGGGGAGCTGTTTTTT. Translation: CAVPSGSVATGELFF. The V call is TRBV11-2, the J call TRBJ2-2; 10 positions match TRBD2. This CDR3 is built from 15 residues. Germline-derived CDR1 and CDR2 are SGHAT and FQNNGV. The J segment lost 4 bases and the V segment lost 11 bases, leaving 10 bases of the junction unmatched.

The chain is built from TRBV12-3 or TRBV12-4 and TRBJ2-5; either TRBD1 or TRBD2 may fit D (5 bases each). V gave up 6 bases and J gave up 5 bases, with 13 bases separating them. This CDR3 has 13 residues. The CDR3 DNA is TGTGCCAGCAGCCCGGGACGGCGGGAGACCCAGTACTTC. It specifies CASSPGRRETQYF.

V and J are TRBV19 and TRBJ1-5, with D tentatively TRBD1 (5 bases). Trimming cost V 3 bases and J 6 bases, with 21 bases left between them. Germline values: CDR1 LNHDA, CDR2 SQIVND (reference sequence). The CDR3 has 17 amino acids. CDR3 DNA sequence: TGTGCCAGTAGTATCCCCTACTCGCAGGGAGTGGGTCAGCCCCAGCATTTT. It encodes CASSIPYSQGVGQPQHF. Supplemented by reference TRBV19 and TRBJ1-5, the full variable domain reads DGGITQSPKYLFRKEGQNVTLSCEQNLNHDAMYWYRQDPGQGLRLIYYSQIVNDFQKGDIAEGYSVSREKKESFPLTVTSAQKNPTAFYLCASSIPYSQGVGQPQHFGDGTRLSIL.

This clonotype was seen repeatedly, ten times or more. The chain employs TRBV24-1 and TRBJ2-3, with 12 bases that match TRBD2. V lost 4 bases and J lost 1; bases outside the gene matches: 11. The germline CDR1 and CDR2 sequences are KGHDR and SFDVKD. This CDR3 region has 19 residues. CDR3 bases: TGTGCCACCAGTGAAGCGACTAGCGGGAGCTGGGTTGGCACAGATACGCAGTATTTT. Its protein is CATSEATSGSWVGTDTQYF.

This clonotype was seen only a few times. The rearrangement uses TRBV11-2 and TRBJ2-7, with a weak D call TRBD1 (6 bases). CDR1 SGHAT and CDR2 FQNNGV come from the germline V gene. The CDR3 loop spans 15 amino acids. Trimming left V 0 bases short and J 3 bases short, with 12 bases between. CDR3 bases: TGTGCCAGCAGCTTAGATATGCCCAGGGGCTACGAGCAGTACTTC. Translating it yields CASSLDMPRGYEQYF.

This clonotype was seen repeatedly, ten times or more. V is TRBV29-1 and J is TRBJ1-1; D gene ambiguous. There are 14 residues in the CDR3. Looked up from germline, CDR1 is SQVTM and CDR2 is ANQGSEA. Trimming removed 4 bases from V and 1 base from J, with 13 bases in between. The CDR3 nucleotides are TGCAGCGTTGGAAGGTTAGGCACGAACACTGAAGCTTTCTTT. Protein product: CSVGRLGTNTEAFF.

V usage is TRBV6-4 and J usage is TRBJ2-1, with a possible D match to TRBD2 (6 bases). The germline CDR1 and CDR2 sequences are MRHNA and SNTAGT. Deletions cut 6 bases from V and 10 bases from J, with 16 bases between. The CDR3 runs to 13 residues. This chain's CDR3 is CASSLGTVSEQFF. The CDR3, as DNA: TGTGCCAGCAGCCTTGGGACTGTGAGCGAGCAGTTCTTC.

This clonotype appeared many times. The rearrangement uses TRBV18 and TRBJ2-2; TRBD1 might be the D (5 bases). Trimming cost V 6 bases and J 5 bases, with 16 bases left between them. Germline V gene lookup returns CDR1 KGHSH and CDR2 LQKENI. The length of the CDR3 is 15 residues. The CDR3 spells CASSELQGRTGELFF. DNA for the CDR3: TGTGCCAGCTCTGAACTCCAGGGAAGGACCGGGGAGCTGTTTTTT.

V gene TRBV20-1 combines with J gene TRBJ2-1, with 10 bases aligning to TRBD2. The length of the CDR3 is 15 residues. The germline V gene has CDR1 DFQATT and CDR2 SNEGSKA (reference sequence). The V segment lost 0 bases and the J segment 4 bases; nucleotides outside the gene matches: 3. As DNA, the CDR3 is TGCAGTGCTAGAGATCCTAGCGGGGGTTACAATGAGCAGTTCTTC. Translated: CSARDPSGGYNEQFF.